The subject of this entry is one T cell receptor (beta chain). Data came from immunoSEQ multiplex PCR; TCRdb stores just in-frame clones and leaves some out. The repertoire holds 70,000 to 90,000 clones, with about 82% as singletons. This record belongs to a study of blood T cell repertoires in COVID-19. Sequenced sample: peripheral blood. The sequence was collected from a man aged 50-59 years with active COVID-19.

The CDR3 reads CASSSIAGVGVNEQFF. The DNA for the CDR3 is TGTGCCAGCAGTTCAATAGCGGGAGTGGGGGTCAATGAGCAGTTCTTC. The chain recombines TRBV6-5 with TRBJ2-1, with 9 bases aligning to TRBD2. Germline CDR1 is MNHEY and CDR2 is SVGAGI. After removal of 4 bases from V and 6 bases from J, the junction contained 10 bases not matched to a gene. This CDR3 region has 16 residues.